This TCR beta chain derives from a study of T cells in Graves' hyperthyroidism and ophthalmopathy. Study-wide findings and caveats: Within blood appeared most thyroid clonotypes that had expanded above 0.001. The model anticipated ophthalmopathy a median about 7 months pre-onset.

RNA transcripts gave rise to amplified TCR beta CDR3 regions. The TCR CDR3 first-round RT-PCR relied on the HTBI primer set. MiXCR, run by TCRdb on the multiplex PCR reads, gives a single entry per CDR3 protein. The sample includes approximately 420,000 distinct CDR3 sequences, more than 12% of them seen just once. This clonotype was counted ten times or more. Its antigen is unidentified. V was pared by 1 base and J by 7 bases, with 7 bases between. The germline CDR1 and CDR2 sequences are MGHRA and YSYEKL. CDR3 length: 12 residues. Graves' hyperthyroidism qualified as stable when ophthalmopathy did not progress within 18 months.

This TCR derives from a woman younger than 45 with Graves' hyperthyroidism. The sequencing sample was made of blood. The chain recombines TRBV4-1 with TRBJ1-2; D is unresolved. The CDR3 is CASSQGVGGYTF. CDR3 in DNA: TGCGCCAGCAGCCAAGGAGTGGGTGGCTACACCTTC.